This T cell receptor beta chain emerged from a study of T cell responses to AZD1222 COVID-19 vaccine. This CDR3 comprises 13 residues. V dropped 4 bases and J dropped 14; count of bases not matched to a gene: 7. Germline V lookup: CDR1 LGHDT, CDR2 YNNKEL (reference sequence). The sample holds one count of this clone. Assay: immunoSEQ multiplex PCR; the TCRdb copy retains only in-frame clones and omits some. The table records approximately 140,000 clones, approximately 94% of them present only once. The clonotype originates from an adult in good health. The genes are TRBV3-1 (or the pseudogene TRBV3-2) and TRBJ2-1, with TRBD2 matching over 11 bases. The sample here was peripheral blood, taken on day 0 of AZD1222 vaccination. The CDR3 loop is CASSRLAGGQEFF. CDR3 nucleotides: TGTGCCAGCAGCCGTCTAGCGGGAGGTCAGGAGTTCTTC.